Presented here are 7 T cell receptor beta chains from one specimen sequenced in a study of radiotherapy plus CTLA-4 blockade in lung cancer. The data were produced by immunoSEQ multiplex PCR, yet TCRdb's version contains in-frame clones alone and is incomplete. This sample yields over 85,000 clones, of which 85% to 90% are seen a single time; 4.9% belongs to the top ten. The sample was peripheral blood, taken from a patient treated with radiotherapy plus ipilimumab. These receptors came from a human donor with non-small cell lung cancer that progressed on radiotherapy plus ipilimumab.

The rearrangement uses TRBV2 and TRBJ2-3; D is possibly TRBD1 (6 bases). Germline V gene data show CDR1 as SNHLY and CDR2 as FYNNEI. The CDR3 is made up of 13 amino acids. Between the trimmed V and J ends, which lost 6 bases and 4 bases, there was a span of 11 bases. The CDR3 DNA reads as TGTGCCAGCAGCCCACAGGGAGCAGATACGCAGTATTTT. Its protein product is CASSPQGADTQYF.

This clone was seen a handful of times. J is TRBJ2-7 and V is TRBV18; TRBD2 is a possible D gene (6 bases). Germline CDR1 and CDR2: KGHSH and LQKENI. The CDR3 runs 13 residues. The V end lost 2 bases, the J end lost 5 bases, and 10 bases lay between the germline ends. The CDR3 loop is CASSPGGTDEQYF. Here the CDR3 DNA reads TGTGCCAGCTCACCAGGGGGGACCGACGAGCAGTACTTC.

The chain is built from TRBV5-1 and TRBJ2-7; 10 bases match TRBD2. Per germline, CDR1 SGHRS and CDR2 YFSETQ. There are 19 residues in the CDR3. The trim removed 1 base at V and 5 bases at J, leaving 18 bases unmatched. The CDR3 DNA reads TGCGCCAGCAGCTTGTGGGGGGGGCGCGAGCGGGAGGGCGCGGACGAGCAGTACTTC. Residues: CASSLWGGREREGADEQYF.

The V call is TRBV18, the J call TRBJ1-2, with a tentative D call TRBD1 (6 bases). The CDR3 is 15 amino acids. Germline V lookup: CDR1 KGHSH, CDR2 LQKENI. Trimming removed 0 bases at V and 7 bases at J, with 15 bases between. CDR3 in amino acids: CASSPPQPRGSGYTF. The CDR3 DNA follows: TGTGCCAGCTCACCACCACAGCCCAGGGGATCTGGCTACACCTTC.

The chain couples TRBV5-1 to TRBJ2-5; D is uncertain. The V gene lost 4 bases and the J gene lost 0 bases, with 4 bases spanning the gap. CDR1 is SGHRS, CDR2 YFSETQ, per germline. The CDR3 has 12 amino acids. The CDR3 spells CASSEDQETQYF. CDR3 coding DNA: TGCGCCAGCAGCGAAGACCAAGAGACCCAGTACTTC.

This sequence joins TRBV5-1 and TRBJ2-2, with TRBD2 as a possible D gene (6 bases). CDR1 SGHRS and CDR2 YFSETQ come from the germline V gene. The CDR3 has 14 amino acids. Trimming removed 0 bases at V and 8 bases at J, with 11 bases between. In nucleotides, the CDR3 is TGCGCCAGCAGCTTGGAAGTCAGCGGGGGGGAGCTGTTTTTT. Encoded protein: CASSLEVSGGELFF.

The genes are TRBV7-3 and TRBJ2-1; tentative D call: TRBD2 (7 bases). The CDR3 runs 15 residues. In germline, CDR1 is SGHTA, CDR2 FQGTGA. The V and J ends lost 2 bases and 8 bases respectively, with 16 bases between them. The CDR3: CASSLAGARAHEQFF. The DNA for the CDR3 is TGTGCCAGCAGCTTAGCGGGGGCCAGGGCCCATGAGCAGTTCTTC. The full variable domain, in which reference TRBV7-3 and TRBJ2-1 provide the parts outside the CDR3, is GAGVSQTPSNKVTEKGKYVELRCDPISGHTALYWYRQSLGQGPEFLIYFQGTGAADDSGLPNDRFFAVRPEGSVSTLKIQRTERGDSAVYLCASSLAGARAHEQFFGPGTRLTVL.